This T cell receptor beta chain was documented in a study of vaccination effects on CD4 cells after COVID-19. Study-wide context: Early and late time points after vaccination were used to sample a few convalescent patients. Samples that were drawn after vaccination came a median of 72 days after the second dose.

In regard to this clone: The antigen remains undetermined. The junction departs from the called germline gene at one end, perhaps through a read error.

Here immunoSEQ multiplex PCR was the method, and the copy in TCRdb shows in-frame clones only, minus some. The sample gives fewer than 55,000 clones, 76% of which show up once; 3.6% is in the top ten. Around day 10 of culture, CD4+ T cells were separated out. Convalescent patients had PCR-confirmed SARS-CoV-2 infection between March and December 2020. Subjects were given two BNT162b2 or mRNA-1273 vaccine doses. IL-2 medium supplanted half the medium on days 3 and 7. The specimen comprised CD4+ T cells from PBMCs cultured without peptide, sampled after COVID-19 vaccination. The clonotype comes from a human donor who had a prior SARS-CoV-2 infection.

Written as DNA, the CDR3 is TGTGCTAGCAGCCCGGGACCGGGCCGAGACTACGAGCAGTACTTC. Translating it yields CASSPGPGRDYEQYF. The chain is built from TRBV7-7 and TRBJ2-7, with D perhaps TRBD1 or TRBD2 (5 bases each). The germline gives CDR1 SSHAT, CDR2 FNYEAQ (reference sequence). The CDR3 totals 15 residues. Variable domain in full (rest from reference TRBV7-7 and TRBJ2-7): GAGVSQSPRYKVTKRGQDVTLRCDPISSHATLYWYQQALGQGPEFLTYFNYEAQPDKSGLPSDRFSAERPEGSISTLTIQRTEQRDSAMYRCASSPGPGRDYEQYFGPGTRLTVT.